What follows are 21 T cell receptor beta chains derived from one specimen sequenced in a study of T cell repertoires in cytomegalovirus infection (dated by TCRdb to about 2019). Their specific antigens are unknown. Reading the label with the study, this specimen's treatment or condition is: in vitro stimulation with specific CMV peptide epitopes to enrich CMV-specific T cells. Data came from an Illumina HiSeq 1500. TCRdb took the public reads, trimmed them with fastp at Q25, ran MiXCR for clone calling and kept in-frame beta chains. Every entry covers one CDR3 protein and lists the most common genes and DNA from its rows. The sample includes about 110,000 distinct CDR3 sequences, with under 55% observed a single time. Around 74% of the sample belongs to the ten largest clones. Sequenced here: CD8+ T cells from cultured PBMCs, sampled from culture after CMV antigen stimulation. All receptors come from a human donor in good health (CMV status not recorded). Some clones in this sample may be carry-over from other donors' samples.

This clonotype occurred many times. The CDR3 nucleotides are TGTGCCAGCAGCGACAGCGTCGCTCTTTCCCGCTCCTACGAGCAGTACTTC. It codes for CASSDSVALSRSYEQYF. The J gene is TRBJ2-7, the V gene TRBV7-2; D may be TRBD1 (5 bases). V was trimmed by 5 bases and J by 0 bases, leaving 20 bases between them. CDR3 length: 17 residues. Germline values: CDR1 SGHTA, CDR2 FQGNSA.

The chain carries TRBV15 and TRBJ1-1; D not resolved. The V end lost 6 bases, the J end lost 1 base, and 12 bases lay between the germline ends. CDR3 length equals 14 residues. The germline gives CDR1 LNHNV, CDR2 YYDKDF (reference sequence). The CDR3 loop reads CATRDPGWNTEAFF. The CDR3, as DNA: TGTGCCACCAGGGACCCGGGGTGGAACACTGAAGCTTTCTTT.

The chain couples TRBV27 to TRBJ2-1; the match to TRBD1 covers 9 bases. Germline lookup yields CDR1 MNHEY and CDR2 SMNVEV (reference sequence). Trimming removed 5 bases from V and 4 bases from J; junction bases left unmatched: 3. The CDR3 totals 14 residues. CDR3 in amino acids: CASSRGQGYNEQFF. The CDR3 DNA is TGTGCCAGCAGTAGGGGACAGGGTTACAATGAGCAGTTCTTC.

The V and J genes are TRBV12-3 or TRBV12-4 and TRBJ2-7, with 7 bases aligning to TRBD2. J lost 6 bases, V lost 5 bases, and 7 bases had no gene match. The CDR3 has 13 residues. CDR3 amino acids: CASSPFRGGEQYF. CDR3 DNA: TGTGCCAGCAGTCCCTTTCGCGGGGGCGAGCAGTACTTC.

This clonotype was recorded a few times. The chain links TRBV6-6 to TRBJ1-1; a possible D gene is TRBD1 (6 bases). Germline assignment: CDR1 MNHNY and CDR2 SVGAGI (reference sequence). Trimming removed 6 bases from V and 6 bases from J, with 11 bases in between. CDR3 length: 12 residues. The CDR3 loop is CASRQGTAEAFF. In DNA, the CDR3 is TGTGCCAGCAGGCAGGGGACGGCTGAAGCTTTCTTT.

The rearrangement links TRBV25-1 to TRBJ2-7; TRBD1 aligns across 7 bases. Trimming removed 1 base from V and 6 bases from J; junction bases left unmatched: 9. Germline assignment: CDR1 MGHDK and CDR2 SYGVNS. The CDR3 consists of 15 residues. CDR3 nucleotides: TGTGCCAGCAGTGAATTCTCGGGACAGTTCTTCGAGCAGTACTTC. Translated: CASSEFSGQFFEQYF.

The V call is TRBV12-3 or TRBV12-4, the J call TRBJ2-1; a possible D gene is TRBD2 (5 bases). The CDR3 spans 12 residues. Trimming cost V 7 bases and J 10 bases, with 14 bases left between them. CDR3 sequence reads: CASILGSREQFF. CDR3 nucleotide sequence: TGTGCCAGCATCTTAGGGAGTAGGGAGCAGTTCTTC.

V gene TRBV6-8 combines with J gene TRBJ1-2; weak D call: TRBD1 (5 bases). The CDR3 has 14 residues. Trimming left V 7 bases short and J 0 bases short, with 12 bases between. Germline V gene lookup returns CDR1 MNHGY and CDR2 SAAAGT. CDR3 in DNA: TGTGCCAGCACAACGGGGGGGGCTAACTATGGCTACACCTTC. Translating it yields CASTTGGANYGYTF.

J is TRBJ1-2 and V is TRBV20-1, with D possibly being TRBD1 (6 bases). The V gene's germline CDR1 is DFQATT and CDR2 SNEGSKA (reference sequence). The CDR3 is made up of 13 amino acids. The V gene lost 5 bases and the J gene lost 3 bases, with 13 bases spanning the gap. DNA for the CDR3: TGCAGTGCTCCACAGGGTATGGACTATGGCTACACCTTC. It codes for CSAPQGMDYGYTF.

The rearrangement links TRBV29-1 to TRBJ2-1; 10 nucleotides agree with TRBD2. CDR3 size: 15 residues. The V segment lost 7 bases and the J segment 13 bases; nucleotides outside the gene matches: 19. Germline CDR1 is SQVTM and CDR2 is ANQGSEA. The CDR3 reads CSATLAGVASGFQFF. In DNA, the CDR3 is TGCAGCGCCACCCTAGCGGGGGTCGCCTCTGGCTTTCAGTTCTTC.

The chain joins TRBV28 to TRBJ1-1; 10 positions match TRBD1. Germline CDR1 is MDHEN and CDR2 is SYDVKM. V shed 3 bases, J shed 4 bases, and the junction held 14 bases outside the gene matches. This CDR3 spans 18 amino acids. In DNA form, the CDR3 reads TGTGCCAGCAGTTTGAGTGACAGGGGGCGAAGGGTGAGCACTGAAGCTTTCTTT. Translating it yields CASSLSDRGRRVSTEAFF.

The V gene is TRBV9, the J gene TRBJ2-3; D might be TRBD1 or TRBD2, each matching 6 bases. Germline V gene data show CDR1 as SGDLS and CDR2 as YYNGEE. V dropped 4 bases and J dropped 0 bases, with 15 bases sitting between them. This CDR3 is built from 16 residues. CDR3 nucleotides: TGTGCCAGCAGCCCAGAGGGGGGCGTGAGCACAGATACGCAGTATTTT. Its translation is CASSPEGGVSTDTQYF.

The chain carries TRBV3-1 and TRBJ2-3, with 8 bases that match TRBD2. Germline V gene lookup returns CDR1 LGHDT and CDR2 YNNKEL (reference sequence). The CDR3 loop spans 15 amino acids. Germline trimming cut 0 bases from V and 4 bases from J; bases unmatched to any gene: 3. For the CDR3, the DNA is TGTGCCAGCAGCCAAGACGGGGGGGCTGCAGATACGCAGTATTTT. Its translation: CASSQDGGAADTQYF.

There are many counts of this clonotype. This chain uses TRBV2 with TRBJ2-7; 10 positions agree with TRBD1. Germline CDR1 is SNHLY and CDR2 is FYNNEI. V lost 2 bases and J lost 2; bases outside the gene matches: 6. The CDR3 is 16 amino acids. CDR3: CASSEWGQGFPYEQYF. The CDR3 DNA reads as TGTGCCAGCAGTGAATGGGGACAGGGGTTTCCCTACGAGCAGTACTTC.

The rearrangement links TRBV20-1 to TRBJ2-7; maybe TRBD1 (6 bases). V shed 0 bases and J shed 3 bases, with 15 bases lying between them. Germline CDR1 and CDR2: DFQATT and SNEGSKA (reference sequence). CDR3 length equals 15 residues. CDR3 sequence: CSARDHGTSYYEQYF. CDR3 DNA: TGCAGTGCTAGAGATCACGGGACAAGTTACTACGAGCAGTACTTC.

This clonotype was seen more than once but under ten times. V and J are TRBV27 and TRBJ2-1, with D possibly being TRBD2 (5 bases). From germline, CDR1 is MNHEY and CDR2 SMNVEV (reference sequence). V was shortened by 3 bases and J by 7 bases, with 13 bases between the two germline ends. The CDR3 is 14 residues long. CDR3 amino acids: CASSFSASGNEQFF. Written as DNA, the CDR3 is TGTGCCAGCAGTTTTAGCGCGAGTGGGAATGAGCAGTTCTTC.

This clonotype was seen at least ten times. The chain links TRBV27 to TRBJ2-2; D gene unclear. V was cut by 4 bases and J by 8 bases, with 8 bases left in between. Germline CDR1 MNHEY, CDR2 SMNVEV (reference sequence). CDR3 size: 12 residues. The CDR3 DNA reads TGTGCCAGCAGTTCGCTCCAGGGGGAGCTGTTTTTT. Its protein is CASSSLQGELFF.

The rearrangement uses TRBV5-4 and TRBJ1-1; D uncertain. Trimming cost V 3 bases and J 4 bases, with 16 bases left between them. Germline CDR1 reads SGHNT; CDR2 reads YYREEE (reference sequence). This CDR3 is built from 15 residues. Here the CDR3 reads CASSSEGGGFTEAFF. CDR3 coding DNA: TGTGCCAGCAGCTCGGAGGGAGGTGGTTTCACTGAAGCTTTCTTT.

This chain uses TRBV5-1 with TRBJ2-1; D assignment may be TRBD1 or TRBD2 (5 bases each). In germline, CDR1 is SGHRS, CDR2 YFSETQ. The CDR3 sequence is 16 residues long. Trimming stripped 3 bases from V and 0 bases from J, with 13 bases between. CDR3 in amino acids: CASSWEPGTSYNEQFF. The CDR3 nucleotides read TGCGCCAGCAGCTGGGAGCCCGGGACCTCCTACAATGAGCAGTTCTTC.

This clonotype qualifies as medium-sized. The chain carries TRBV12-3 or TRBV12-4 and TRBJ2-5, with 9 bases matching TRBD2. The CDR3 runs 15 residues. V dropped 5 bases and J dropped 2; count of bases not matched to a gene: 6. As DNA, the CDR3 is TGTGCCAGCAGTCCCGTCAGCGGGGGGCAAGAGACCCAGTACTTC. Protein sequence: CASSPVSGGQETQYF.

This chain connects TRBV27 to TRBJ2-7; the D is unclear. Germline CDR1 and CDR2: MNHEY and SMNVEV (reference sequence). CDR3 length: 13 amino acids. The V gene lost 2 bases and the J gene lost 2 bases, with 7 bases spanning the gap. In DNA, the CDR3 is TGTGCCAGCAGTTTAAGAAACCCCTACGAGCAGTACTTC. It codes for CASSLRNPYEQYF.